Shown below are 18 T cell receptor beta chains from a single sample sequenced in a study of OX40 agonist ivuxolimab in advanced cancers. TCRdb's copy holds only in-frame clones and misses some; the assay was immunoSEQ multiplex PCR. The table lists under 25,000 clones, 65% to 70% of them singletons. This material consisted of CD4+ or CD8+ T cells sorted from blood, taken in a trial of the OX40 agonist ivuxolimab. Source of these receptors: an adult with an advanced solid tumor such as melanoma, head and neck, liver or kidney cancer.

The chain couples TRBV5-6 to TRBJ2-1; perhaps D is TRBD1 or TRBD2 (6 bases each). V dropped 2 bases and J dropped 5 bases, with 11 bases sitting between them. This CDR3 is built from 14 residues. Germline V gene sequence: CDR1 SGHDT, CDR2 YYEEEE. The CDR3 region is CASSFGGTNNEQFF. The CDR3, as DNA: TGTGCCAGCAGCTTTGGCGGGACAAACAATGAGCAGTTCTTC.

The chain recombines TRBV19 with TRBJ2-7; no reliable D call. In germline, CDR1 is LNHDA, CDR2 SQIVND (reference sequence). This CDR3 region has 13 residues. Deletions cut 0 bases from V and 7 bases from J, with 10 bases between. The DNA of the CDR3 is TGTGCCAGTAGTATAGAGCCGAGTCTTGAGCAGTACTTC. Its translation: CASSIEPSLEQYF.

The chain employs TRBV15 and TRBJ1-5; TRBD1 matches 9 bases. The CDR3 length is 15 residues. Germline V gene sequence: CDR1 LNHNV, CDR2 YYDKDF (reference sequence). V gave up 5 bases and J gave up 5 bases; unmatched junction bases: 7. CDR3 in DNA: TGTGCCACCAGCGGAGGACAGGGGCTATATCAGCCCCAGCATTTT. It translates to CATSGGQGLYQPQHF.

This chain links TRBV5-6 with TRBJ2-7, with D tentatively TRBD1 or TRBD2 (5 bases each). The CDR3 spans 15 residues. V lost 4 bases and J 3 bases, leaving 17 bases between the germline ends. Per the germline V gene, CDR1 is SGHDT and CDR2 is YYEEEE. CDR3 nucleotides: TGTGCCAGCAGCCCGTTTCGGGGCGTAGGCTACGAGCAGTACTTC. As protein: CASSPFRGVGYEQYF.

This clone was detected only once. V usage is TRBV7-9 and J usage is TRBJ2-5; D is tentatively TRBD1 or TRBD2 (5 bases each). Germline V CDR1 and CDR2: SEHNR, FQNEAQ (reference sequence). This CDR3 has 15 amino acids. Deletions cut 5 bases from V and 0 bases from J, with 13 bases between. The CDR3 DNA reads TGTGCCAGCAGCCCGCCGGGACCACACCAAGAGACCCAGTACTTC. The encoded protein is CASSPPGPHQETQYF.

The chain is built from TRBV28 and TRBJ1-2, with a possible D match to TRBD1 (6 bases). CDR1 MDHEN and CDR2 SYDVKM come from the germline V gene. CDR3 length equals 14 residues. The germline V and J ends were trimmed by 6 bases and 4 bases, with 15 bases remaining between them. CDR3 nucleotide sequence: TGTGCCAGCAGCCCCGGGGGCGAGAGCTATGGCTACACCTTC. Protein product: CASSPGGESYGYTF.

The chain carries TRBV5-4 and TRBJ2-3; D might be TRBD1 (6 bases). CDR3 length: 15 amino acids. V dropped 3 bases and J dropped 2 bases, with 13 bases sitting between them. Germline assignment: CDR1 SGHNT and CDR2 YYREEE (reference sequence). The CDR3 DNA sequence: TGTGCCAGCAGCTCCGGACAGACATCCACAGATACGCAGTATTTT. Translated: CASSSGQTSTDTQYF.

This rearrangement joins TRBV13 to TRBJ2-7; D is unresolved. The length of the CDR3 is 13 residues. Germline lookup yields CDR1 PRHDT and CDR2 FYEKMQ (reference sequence). V lost 0 bases, J lost 3 bases, and 6 bases lay in between. CDR3 sequence: CASSLGGDYEQYF. The CDR3 region has the DNA TGTGCCAGCAGCTTAGGTGGGGACTACGAGCAGTACTTC.

V usage is TRBV4-1 and J usage is TRBJ2-1, with D possibly matching TRBD1 (6 bases). This CDR3 contains 14 residues. The V end was cut by 5 bases, the J end by 3 bases, with 11 bases between. Germline CDR1 reads MGHRA; CDR2 reads YSYEKL. CDR3 protein: CASSSRGIYNEQFF. In DNA, the CDR3 is TGCGCCAGCAGCTCAAGGGGGATCTACAATGAGCAGTTCTTC.

J is TRBJ2-3 and V is TRBV5-1; D perhaps matches TRBD2 (5 bases). From germline, CDR1 is SGHRS and CDR2 YFSETQ. The CDR3 has 14 amino acids. Trimming took off 5 bases at V and 2 bases at J, with 12 bases between the two ends. CDR3 amino acids: CASRLSEITDTQYF. CDR3 coding DNA: TGCGCCAGCAGACTTAGCGAGATCACAGATACGCAGTATTTT.

V and J are TRBV7-6 and TRBJ2-1; no clear D. The germline CDR1 and CDR2 sequences are SGHVS and FNYEAQ. Trimming removed 4 bases from V and 3 bases from J, with 13 bases in between. This CDR3 has 15 residues. DNA for the CDR3: TGTGCCAGCAGCTCCATGGACGACTTCTACAATGAGCAGTTCTTC. Residues: CASSSMDDFYNEQFF.

The chain is built from TRBV4-1 and TRBJ2-7; 10 bases are shared with TRBD2. This CDR3 is built from 17 residues. The trim removed 1 base at V and 1 base at J, leaving 7 bases unmatched. Germline CDR1 and CDR2: MGHRA and YSYEKL. The chain's CDR3 is CASSQVTAGGLSYEQYF. The CDR3 DNA follows: TGCGCCAGCAGCCAAGTAACAGCGGGAGGGCTGTCCTACGAGCAGTACTTC.

The J gene is TRBJ2-2, the V gene TRBV13; D gene unclear. CDR3 length: 14 residues. Germline V gene lookup returns CDR1 PRHDT and CDR2 FYEKMQ (reference sequence). V gave up 8 bases and J gave up 1 base, with 11 bases separating them. The CDR3 loop reads CASRVWMNTGELFF. The DNA of the CDR3 is TGTGCCAGCCGAGTGTGGATGAACACCGGGGAGCTGTTTTTT. The complete variable domain, with remaining parts taken from reference TRBV13 and TRBJ2-2, reads AAGVIQSPRHLIKEKRETATLKCYPIPRHDTVYWYQQGPGQDPQFLISFYEKMQSDKGSIPDRFSAQQFSDYHSELNMSSLELGDSALYFCASRVWMNTGELFFGEGSRLTVL.

This chain connects TRBV28 to TRBJ2-1; D call uncertain. CDR1 and CDR2 (germline): MDHEN, SYDVKM. The CDR3 is 15 residues long. V was pared by 2 bases and J by 3 bases, with 11 bases between. This chain's CDR3 is CASSLRQNSYNEQFF. DNA for the CDR3: TGTGCCAGCAGTTTAAGACAAAATAGCTACAATGAGCAGTTCTTC.

This clone is termed medium-sized. The chain recombines TRBV27 with TRBJ2-7; 8 bases are shared with TRBD1. V trimming: 4 bases; J trimming: 0 bases; junction bases outside the gene matches: 8. Germline V gives CDR1 MNHEY, CDR2 SMNVEV (reference sequence). The CDR3 is 16 amino acids. CDR3 protein: CASSYGQGKASYEQYF. The CDR3 bases are TGTGCCAGCAGTTATGGACAGGGCAAAGCCTCCTACGAGCAGTACTTC.

J is TRBJ1-2 and V is TRBV6-5, with D perhaps matching TRBD1 (6 bases). Germline CDR1 is MNHEY and CDR2 is SVGAGI. CDR3 length: 14 amino acids. Trimming removed 4 bases from V and 0 bases from J, with 9 bases in between. CDR3 nucleotide sequence: TGTGCCAGCAGTTCACAGGGAGCTAACTATGGCTACACCTTC. Translated, it gives CASSSQGANYGYTF.

The rearrangement links TRBV29-1 to TRBJ1-1, with D unclear. V was pared by 6 bases and J by 0 bases, with 17 bases between. This CDR3 has 15 residues. In germline, CDR1 is SQVTM, CDR2 ANQGSEA. CDR3 DNA sequence: TGCAGCGTCCTCTTGGGGTTAGGCTTGAACACTGAAGCTTTCTTT. Amino acids: CSVLLGLGLNTEAFF.

This rearrangement joins TRBV5-6 to TRBJ2-3; TRBD2 is a possible D gene (5 bases). The CDR3 consists of 15 residues. The germline V gene has CDR1 SGHDT and CDR2 YYEEEE. The V end was cut by 0 bases, the J end by 6 bases, with 14 bases between. CDR3 loop: CASSLVRLATDTQYF. Here the CDR3 DNA reads TGTGCCAGCAGCTTGGTCCGCCTAGCTACGGATACGCAGTATTTT. The entire variable domain, with the rest obtained from reference TRBV5-6 and TRBJ2-3, is as follows: DAGVTQSPTHLIKTRGQQVTLRCSPKSGHDTVSWYQQALGQGPQFIFQYYEEEERQRGNFPDRFSGHQFPNYSSELNVNALLLGDSALYLCASSLVRLATDTQYFGPGTRLTVL.